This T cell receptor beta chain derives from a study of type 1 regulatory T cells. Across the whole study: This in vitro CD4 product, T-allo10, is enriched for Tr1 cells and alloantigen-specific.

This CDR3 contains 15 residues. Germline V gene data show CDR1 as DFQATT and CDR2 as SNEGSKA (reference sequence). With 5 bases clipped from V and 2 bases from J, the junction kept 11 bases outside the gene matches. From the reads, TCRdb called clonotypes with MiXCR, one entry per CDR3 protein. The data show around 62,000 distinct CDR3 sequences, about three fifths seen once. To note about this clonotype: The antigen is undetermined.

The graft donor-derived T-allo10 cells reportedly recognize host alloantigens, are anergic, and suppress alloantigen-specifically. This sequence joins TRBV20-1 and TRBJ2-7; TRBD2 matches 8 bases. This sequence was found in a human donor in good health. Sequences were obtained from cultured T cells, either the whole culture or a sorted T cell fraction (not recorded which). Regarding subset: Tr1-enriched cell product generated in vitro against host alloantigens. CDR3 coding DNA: TGCAGTGCTGACCGCCAACTAGCGGAGGCCTACGAGCAGTACTTC. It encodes CSADRQLAEAYEQYF.